One and the same sample provided the 19 T cell receptor beta chains below, sequenced in a study of Graves' ophthalmopathy and Graves' hyperthyroidism. RNA transcripts yielded amplified TCR beta CDR3 regions. In the first round, RT-PCR was carried out with HTBI primers, and a multiplex PCR formed the second round. TCRdb re-analysed the multiplex PCR reads in MiXCR, keeping a single row per CDR3 protein. The data contain approximately 330,000 distinct CDR3 sequences, about a sixth of them singletons. The specimen was peripheral blood. All receptors come from an adult man with Graves' ophthalmopathy.

This clonotype showed up many times. The J gene is TRBJ1-2, the V gene TRBV20-1; 7 nucleotides agree with TRBD1. Germline V gene lookup returns CDR1 DFQATT and CDR2 SNEGSKA (reference sequence). V was pared by 1 base and J by 4 bases, with 6 bases of the junction left unmatched. This CDR3 is built from 14 residues. The CDR3 DNA is TGCAGTGCTAGAGCCCCCGGGACAGCCTATGGCTACACCTTC. It specifies CSARAPGTAYGYTF.

This clonotype was counted a few times. The genes are TRBV7-9 and TRBJ2-5; D call uncertain. CDR3 length: 14 amino acids. CDR1 and CDR2 from the germline V gene are SEHNR and FQNEAQ (reference sequence). The V gene lost 2 bases and the J gene lost 0 bases, with 7 bases spanning the gap. The CDR3 spells CASSLQRNQETQYF. CDR3 nucleotide sequence: TGTGCCAGCAGCTTACAAAGGAACCAAGAGACCCAGTACTTC. Filled out from reference TRBV7-9 and TRBJ2-5, the complete variable domain reads DTGVSQNPRHKITKRGQNVTFRCDPISEHNRLYWYRQTLGQGPEFLTYFQNEAQLEKSRLLSDRFSAERPKGSFSTLEIQRTEQGDSAMYLCASSLQRNQETQYFGPGTRLLVL.

This clonotype was seen many times. Being one base from a much bigger clone, this may be a read error. The rearrangement joins TRBV6-2 or TRBV6-3 to TRBJ1-1, with 7 bases identical to TRBD1. This CDR3 comprises 15 residues. Germline V gives CDR1 MNHEY, CDR2 SVGEGT. The ends lost 2 bases at V and 3 bases at J; junction bases unmatched: 6. The chain's CDR3 is CASSYVGTADTEAFF. Written as DNA, the CDR3 is TGTGCCAGCAGTTACGTCGGGACAGCGGACACTGAAGCTTTCTTT.

At least ten counts were recorded for this clonotype. The chain employs TRBV20-1 and TRBJ1-6, with D uncertain. CDR3 length equals 13 residues. Germline CDR1 is DFQATT and CDR2 is SNEGSKA (reference sequence). Between the trimmed V and J ends, which lost 6 bases and 9 bases, there was a span of 15 bases. The CDR3 sequence: CSAVAAAGSPLHF. The CDR3 DNA sequence: TGCAGTGCCGTCGCGGCAGCGGGTTCACCCCTCCACTTT.

This clonotype was seen ten or more times. The V and J genes are TRBV12-3 or TRBV12-4 and TRBJ2-7, with 7 nucleotides matching TRBD1. The CDR3 extends over 14 amino acids. J was trimmed by 1 base and V by 6 bases; bases with no gene match: 6. The CDR3 nucleotides read TGTGCCAGCAGCCTAGGACAGGCTTCCTACGAGCAGTACTTC. This encodes CASSLGQASYEQYF.

This clonotype has just one count. The gene calls are TRBV4-1 and TRBJ2-5, with D unclear. Germline CDR1 and CDR2: MGHRA and YSYEKL. CDR3 length: 14 residues. V lost 1 base to trimming and J lost 5 bases, with 11 bases between them. This CDR3 is CASSQVGEAETQYF. CDR3 in DNA: TGCGCCAGCAGCCAAGTAGGAGAAGCGGAGACCCAGTACTTC.

This clonotype was counted at least ten times. The chain uses TRBV20-1 and TRBJ1-6, with D perhaps TRBD1 (6 bases). The length of the CDR3 is 15 residues. Germline CDR1 and CDR2: DFQATT and SNEGSKA (reference sequence). V was pared by 3 bases and J by 7 bases, with 16 bases between. CDR3 sequence (DNA): TGCAGTGCTAGTGGGGGGGCCTGGTCGAATTCACCCCTCCACTTT. It yields the protein CSASGGAWSNSPLHF.

This clonotype has ten or more counts. The CDR3 coding sequence is TGTGCCATTCCTCCGGGGGCGCAGGGCTACACCTTC. Translated: CAIPPGAQGYTF. The chain has TRBV19 and TRBJ1-2, with a possible D match to TRBD1 (6 bases). The CDR3 spans 12 residues. CDR1 is LNHDA and CDR2 is SQIVND in the germline V gene (reference sequence). V lost 10 bases, J lost 8 bases, and 17 bases lay in between. The full variable domain, its missing parts supplied by reference TRBV19 and TRBJ1-2, is DGGITQSPKYLFRKEGQNVTLSCEQNLNHDAMYWYRQDPGQGLRLIYYSQIVNDFQKGDIAEGYSVSREKKESFPLTVTSAQKNPTAFYLCAIPPGAQGYTFGSGTRLTVV.

This clonotype showed up many times. The rearrangement joins TRBV6-5 to TRBJ2-7; no clear D. The CDR3 is 13 amino acids. Germline-derived CDR1 and CDR2 are MNHEY and SVGAGI. V shed 3 bases and J shed 6 bases, with 12 bases lying between them. CDR3 sequence reads: CASSYTFDAEQYF. The CDR3 DNA is TGTGCCAGCAGTTATACCTTCGATGCCGAGCAGTACTTC.

This clonotype was counted ten times or more. The chain uses TRBV5-1 and TRBJ1-1; the D is unclear. V gave up 7 bases and J gave up 4 bases, with 14 bases separating them. Germline-derived CDR1 and CDR2 are SGHRS and YFSETQ. The CDR3 loop spans 13 amino acids. The CDR3, as DNA: TGCGCCAGCGGTAGGGCCGGGAGCACTGAAGCTTTCTTT. It encodes CASGRAGSTEAFF.

This clonotype was seen more than once but under ten times. This may come from a read error, since a much larger clone is one base off. V gene TRBV5-1 combines with J gene TRBJ1-3; D uncertain. Germline V CDR1 and CDR2: SGHRS, YFSETQ. The CDR3 is 15 amino acids. CDR3 nucleotide sequence: TGCGTCAGCAGCTTGAGTGGGGTAACTGGAAACACCATATATTTT. Protein sequence: CVSSLSGVTGNTIYF.

This clonotype was seen repeatedly, ten times or more. The chain has TRBV7-6 and TRBJ2-7; D is unclear. CDR1 is SGHVS and CDR2 is FNYEAQ in the germline V gene. The CDR3 totals 15 residues. Trimming pared 5 bases from V and 2 bases from J, leaving 16 bases between. The CDR3, as DNA: TGTGCCAGCAGCCAAACGCCGGGCGGCGCCTACGAGCAGTACTTC. The encoded protein is CASSQTPGGAYEQYF.

This clonotype was observed many times. The chain combines TRBV28 with TRBJ2-7, with 7 bases that match TRBD2. The V gene end was trimmed by 4 bases and the J gene end by 6 bases; junction bases not matched to a gene: 6. The germline gives CDR1 MDHEN, CDR2 SYDVKM. CDR3 size: 13 residues. CDR3 amino acids: CASSSGGSVEQYF. The DNA for the CDR3 is TGTGCCAGCAGTTCGGGCGGGAGCGTCGAGCAGTACTTC.

The chain uses TRBV12-3 or TRBV12-4 and TRBJ2-7; D is perhaps TRBD2 (5 bases). The CDR3 length is 15 residues. Trimming removed 7 bases at V and 5 bases at J, with 21 bases between. CDR3 in DNA: TGTGCCAGCACCGACCGGACGGGAATGGTAGACGAGCAGTACTTC. It codes for CASTDRTGMVDEQYF.

The sample holds many counts of this clonotype. The chain employs TRBV4-2 and TRBJ2-5; D gene unclear. The germline V and J ends were trimmed by 1 base and 4 bases, with 4 bases remaining between them. The CDR3 is made up of 12 amino acids. Germline CDR1 and CDR2: LGHNA and YNFKEQ. The CDR3 DNA follows: TGTGCCAGCAGCCAAGCAAGAGAGACCCAGTACTTC. It is translated as CASSQARETQYF.

The table lists this clonotype with many counts. J is TRBJ2-7 and V is TRBV28; D not certain. The CDR3 has 13 amino acids. Germline V gives CDR1 MDHEN, CDR2 SYDVKM. With 7 bases removed from V and 2 bases from J, the gap between germline ends came to 12 bases. The CDR3 nucleotides are TGTGCCAGCAACCGACTTACAACCTACGAGCAGTACTTC. It encodes CASNRLTTYEQYF.

This clonotype was observed many times. The chain joins TRBV30 to TRBJ2-4; 7 nucleotides agree with TRBD2. This CDR3 has 14 residues. V lost 0 bases, J lost 6 bases, and 5 bases stayed unmatched. CDR1 and CDR2 from the germline V gene are GTSNPN and SVGIG (reference sequence). CDR3 DNA sequence: TGTGCCTGGAGTGTGCGTCTAGCGGCAAACATTCAGTACTTC. Amino acids: CAWSVRLAANIQYF.

To note about this clonotype: A much more abundant neighbour one base away suggests this may be a read error. V and J are TRBV18 and TRBJ2-5, with 7 nucleotides matching TRBD2. The CDR3 loop spans 15 amino acids. V trimming: 0 bases; J trimming: 1 base; junction bases outside the gene matches: 2. Per germline, CDR1 KGHSH and CDR2 LQKENI. The DNA of the CDR3 is TGTGCCAGCTCACCACCGCTAGCGGCCCAAGAGACCCAGTACTTC. It yields the protein CASSPPLAAQETQYF. The full variable domain, with the rest looked up from reference TRBV18 and TRBJ2-5, is NAGVMQNPRHLVRRRGQEARLRCSPMKGHSHVYWYRQLPEEGLKFMVYLQKENIIDESGMPKERFSAEFPKEGPSILRIQQVVRGDSAAYFCASSPPLAAQETQYFGPGTRLLVL.

The chain joins TRBV7-3 to TRBJ1-3, with a weak D call TRBD1 (5 bases). The V gene lost 4 bases and the J gene lost 3 bases, with 13 bases spanning the gap. CDR1 SGHTA and CDR2 FQGTGA come from the germline V gene. The CDR3 spans 15 residues. CDR3 residues: CASSYGTTNGNTIYF. The CDR3 DNA sequence: TGTGCCAGCAGCTACGGGACGACAAATGGAAACACCATATATTTT.